A selection of T cell receptor beta chains follows, all from one sample in a study of T cells after yellow fever vaccination. TCRdb re-called the 5' RACE reads through MiXCR, storing one row per CDR3 protein. The table has around 70,000 distinct CDR3 sequences, around 6.9% seen once; the top ten hold roughly a third. The sequencing here drew on CD8+ T cells sorted from PBMCs, taken 5 days after the first yellow fever vaccination. The receptors derive from a man younger than 35 who received the YFV17D yellow fever vaccine. CDR3s include the opening cysteine and the closing phenylalanine or tryptophan. D genes are given only for firm matches. Only some rows state a clone size, as once, few, many or a class for expanded clones.

TRBJ2-7 | . | TRBV5-1 | few | CASRSLAYEQYF | TGCGCCAGCAGATCCCTAGCCTACGAGCAGTACTTC
TRBJ2-1 | . | TRBV5-1 | many | CASSQRPNNEQFF | TGCGCCAGCAGCCAGAGGCCCAACAATGAGCAGTTCTTC
TRBJ2-4 | . | TRBV29-1 | few | CSAVAKNIQYF | TGCAGCGCGGTAGCCAAAAACATTCAGTACTTC
TRBJ2-1 | TRBD2 | TRBV7-3 | . | CASSLFSGGAHEQFF | TGTGCCAGCAGCTTATTTAGCGGGGGGGCCCATGAGCAGTTCTTC
TRBJ2-1 | . | TRBV7-2 | many | CASSLGVFEQFF | TGTGCCAGCAGCCTCGGAGTCTTCGAGCAGTTCTTC
TRBJ2-7 | . | TRBV11-2 | . | CASGSHEQYF | TGTGCCAGCGGCTCTCACGAGCAGTACTTC
TRBJ1-5 | . | TRBV28 | few | CASLLSYRVFNQPQHF | TGTGCCAGCCTCCTTTCGTACCGGGTCTTTAATCAGCCCCAGCATTTT
TRBJ1-5 | TRBD1 | TRBV12-3/TRBV12-4 | many | CASSYGQGKQPQHF | TGTGCCAGCAGCTATGGACAGGGGAAACAGCCCCAGCATTTT
TRBJ1-2 | TRBD1 | TRBV4-2 | . | CASSPTTGGYGYTF | TGTGCCAGCAGCCCAACCACAGGGGGCTATGGCTACACCTTC
TRBJ1-1 | . | TRBV7-9 | . | CASSGRGEGTEAFF | TGTGCCAGCAGCGGCAGGGGAGAGGGCACTGAAGCTTTCTTT
TRBJ1-2 | . | TRBV11-2 | few | CASRPPGTF | TGTGCCAGCAGACCTCCGGGAACCTTC
TRBJ2-4 | . | TRBV27 | many | CASSLSSDLNIQYF | TGTGCCAGCAGTTTAAGCTCCGACCTAAACATTCAGTACTTC
TRBJ1-5 | TRBD1 | TRBV13 | many | CASSFTGGAASVYNQPQHF | TGTGCCAGCAGCTTTACAGGGGGCGCCGCTTCTGTCTACAATCAGCCCCAGCATTTT
TRBJ2-3 | TRBD2 | TRBV20-1 | few | CSAGGSTSDTDTQYF | TGCAGTGCCGGCGGGTCAACTAGCGACACAGATACGCAGTATTTT
TRBJ1-6 | . | TRBV10-2 | . | CASSDLRYNSPLHF | TGCGCCAGCAGTGATCTCCGCTATAATTCACCCCTCCACTTT
TRBJ2-7 | . | TRBV4-3 | . | CASSQVVSSYEQYF | TGCGCCAGCAGCCAAGTTGTCAGCTCCTACGAGCAGTACTTC
TRBJ2-1 | . | TRBV11-3 | . | CASSLKTGWSYNEQFF | TGTGCCAGCAGCTTAAAGACGGGTTGGTCCTACAATGAGCAGTTCTTC
TRBJ1-4 | . | TRBV7-9 | . | CASSLDGNTELFF | TGTGCCAGCAGCTTAGACGGGAATACAGAACTGTTTTTT
TRBJ2-2 | . | TRBV7-9 | many | CASSQTIPGELFF | TGTGCCAGCAGCCAAACCATCCCCGGGGAGCTGTTTTTT
TRBJ2-3 | TRBD1 | TRBV11-2 | . | CASSLEDRGTDTQYF | TGTGCCAGCAGCCTAGAGGACAGGGGAACAGATACGCAGTATTTT
TRBJ1-1 | . | TRBV24-1 | few | CATSDLRQNTEAFF | TGTGCCACCAGTGATTTACGCCAGAACACTGAAGCTTTCTTT
TRBJ1-1 | TRBD1 | TRBV10-3 | many | CATRDRVDTEAFF | TGTGCCACCCGGGACAGGGTGGACACTGAAGCTTTCTTT
TRBJ2-6 | . | TRBV7-8 | . | CASRRLGEEGANVLTF | TGTGCCAGCAGACGACTAGGGGAGGAAGGGGCCAACGTCCTGACTTTC
TRBJ1-1 | . | TRBV28 | many | CASLRAPGGAFF | TGTGCCAGCCTCCGGGCCCCAGGAGGAGCTTTCTTT
TRBJ2-1 | . | TRBV11-2 | few | CASSLDLREQFF | TGTGCCAGCAGCTTAGATCTCCGTGAGCAGTTCTTC
TRBJ1-6 | . | TRBV27 | many | CASSSSRGFSYNSPLHF | TGTGCCAGCAGTTCATCCAGGGGCTTCTCCTATAATTCACCCCTCCACTTT
TRBJ1-2 | . | TRBV5-8 | . | CASSYNYRDGYTF | TGTGCCAGCAGCTATAATTACAGGGACGGCTACACCTTC
TRBJ2-7 | . | TRBV6-1 | few | CASRPDYSYEQYF | TGTGCCAGCAGGCCCGATTACTCCTACGAGCAGTACTTC
TRBJ2-2 | . | TRBV7-9 | . | CASGGGVNTGELFF | TGTGCCAGCGGGGGCGGGGTGAACACCGGGGAGCTGTTTTTT
TRBJ2-7 | . | TRBV18 | many | CASSPPTGYEQYF | TGTGCCAGCTCACCACCGACCGGCTACGAGCAGTACTTC
TRBJ2-1 | . | TRBV7-9 | few | CASIPKNRAYNEQFF | TGTGCCAGCATTCCGAAGAACAGGGCCTACAATGAGCAGTTCTTC
TRBJ1-2 | . | TRBV20-1 | few | CSARDLEGYGYTF | TGCAGTGCTAGAGATCTGGAGGGCTATGGCTACACCTTC
TRBJ2-3 | . | TRBV7-9 | many | CASSPLEDTQYF | TGTGCCAGCAGTCCCCTAGAAGATACGCAGTATTTT
TRBJ2-3 | . | TRBV6-1 | many | CASATGIFYSGTDTQYF | TGTGCCAGCGCTACCGGGATCTTCTATTCTGGCACAGATACGCAGTATTTT
TRBJ1-4 | . | TRBV13 | . | CASSLGPNEKLFF | TGTGCCAGCAGCTTAGGGCCAAATGAAAAACTGTTTTTT
TRBJ1-3 | . | TRBV7-9 | . | CASSPRADLSGNTIYF | TGTGCCAGCAGCCCCAGGGCCGACCTATCTGGAAACACCATATATTTT
TRBJ2-4 | TRBD2 | TRBV4-2 | many | CASSHYSGGGKNIQYF | TGTGCCAGCAGCCACTACAGCGGGGGGGGAAAAAACATTCAGTACTTC
TRBJ2-5 | . | TRBV12-3/TRBV12-4 | . | CASSWEGLETQYF | TGTGCCAGCAGTTGGGAAGGGCTTGAGACCCAGTACTTC
TRBJ1-2 | . | TRBV27 | many | CASRETGRYGYTF | TGTGCCAGCAGGGAAACAGGGAGATATGGCTACACCTTC
TRBJ2-3 | . | TRBV5-1 | few | CASSWVQDTDTQYF | TGCGCCAGCAGCTGGGTGCAGGACACAGATACGCAGTATTTT
TRBJ2-3 | TRBD2 | TRBV15 | . | CATRKKRGVVDTQYF | TGTGCCACCAGAAAAAAGCGGGGGGTCGTCGATACGCAGTATTTT
TRBJ2-1 | . | TRBV20-1 | . | CSAPGGQRLYNEQFF | TGCAGTGCCCCTGGAGGGCAGAGACTCTACAATGAGCAGTTCTTC
TRBJ1-5 | . | TRBV19 | many | CASSRGHYSNQPQHF | TGTGCCAGTAGTCGGGGCCATTATAGCAATCAGCCCCAGCATTTT
TRBJ2-2 | TRBD2 | TRBV4-1 | few | CASSLAGTSSGELFF | TGCGCCAGCAGCCTAGCGGGGACATCTTCCGGGGAGCTGTTTTTT
TRBJ2-1 | TRBD2 | TRBV6-2/TRBV6-3 | many | CASSLAGGPVGNEQFF | TGTGCCAGCAGCCTGGCGGGGGGGCCAGTCGGAAATGAGCAGTTCTTC
TRBJ1-2 | . | TRBV5-4 | many | CASGEGTPGANYGYTF | TGTGCCAGCGGAGAAGGGACTCCAGGGGCTAACTATGGCTACACCTTC